The sequence of this T cell receptor beta chain was determined in a study of T cells in Graves' hyperthyroidism and ophthalmopathy. TCR beta CDR3 sequences were amplified from RNA transcripts. The HTBI primer set was used in a first-round RT-PCR of the TCR CDR3. TCRdb analysed the multiplex PCR reads with MiXCR anew, one entry per CDR3 protein. The sample holds around 520,000 distinct CDR3 sequences, under 15% seen once. Trimming removed 0 bases at V and 4 bases at J, with 9 bases between. The CDR3 loop spans 14 amino acids. This clonotype appeared many times. For Graves' hyperthyroidism to be stable, ophthalmopathy could not progress within 18 months. The diagnostic basis comprised clinical symptoms, serum thyroxine and TRAb, thyroid ultrasound and orbital computed tomography.

The source is a woman younger than 30 with Graves' hyperthyroidism. The V gene is TRBV12-3 or TRBV12-4, the J gene TRBJ2-5, with D possibly matching TRBD1 (6 bases). Sequencing was performed on blood. CDR3 loop: CASSLAVTGETQYF. DNA for the CDR3: TGTGCCAGCAGTTTAGCGGTGACAGGAGAGACCCAGTACTTC.